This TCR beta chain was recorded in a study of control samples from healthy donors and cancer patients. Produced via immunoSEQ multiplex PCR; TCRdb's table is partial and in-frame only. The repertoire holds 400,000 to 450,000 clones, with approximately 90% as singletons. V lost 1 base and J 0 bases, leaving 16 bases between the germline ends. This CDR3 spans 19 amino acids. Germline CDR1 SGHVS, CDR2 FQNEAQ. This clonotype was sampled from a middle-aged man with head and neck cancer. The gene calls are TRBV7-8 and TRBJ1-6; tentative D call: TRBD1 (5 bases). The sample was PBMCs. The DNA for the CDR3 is TGTGCCAGCAGCTTAGAACGGACACTTATTATCTCCTATAATTCACCCCTCCACTTT. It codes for CASSLERTLIISYNSPLHF.